This T cell receptor (beta chain) was sequenced for a study of neurological immune-mediated disorders. Study observations and caveats: Healthy controls had more TCR clonal expansion than multiple sclerosis, which showed the least, whereas HTLV-1-associated myelopathy showed the most. No CDR3 amino acid sequences were shared by expanded clones across subjects, suggesting private repertoires in all groups.

As for the cDNA, it was generated by 5'RACE with 10-nucleotide random UMIs. A single record per CDR3 protein comes from TCRdb applying MiXCR to the 5' RACE reads. The repertoire consists of about 38,000 distinct CDR3 sequences, with around 10% occurring once and the leading ten covering less than 5%. The sample holds many counts of this clonotype. Its antigen is undetermined. Input was more than 800,000 sorted T cells, either CD4+ or CD8+. The receptor's source is a woman between 25 and 40 years old with HTLV-1-associated myelopathy (HAM/TSP). Sequenced sample: CD4+ T cells from blood.

CDR3 in amino acids: CASSLGGQAADTQYF. The CDR3 coding sequence is TGCGCCAGCAGCTTGGGCGGACAAGCGGCAGATACGCAGTATTTT. The chain recombines TRBV5-1 with TRBJ2-3, with D perhaps given as TRBD1 or TRBD2 (5 bases each). V was cut by 0 bases and J by 4 bases, with 12 bases left in between. The CDR3 is made up of 15 amino acids. In germline, CDR1 is SGHRS, CDR2 YFSETQ.